This T cell receptor (beta chain) emerged from a study of cytomegalovirus exposure and HLA in healthy donors. The CDR3 covers 17 residues. From germline, CDR1 is SGHRS and CDR2 YFSETQ. V lost 4 bases to trimming and J lost 2 bases, with 19 bases between them. Concerning this clone itself: Its antigen remains unknown.

The PCR contained 60 Vbeta and 13 Jbeta primers. Data came from immunoSEQ multiplex PCR; TCRdb stores just in-frame clones and leaves some out. The sample lists about 130,000 clones; around 73% were seen once. Findings of the study overall: Through in vitro validation, three CMV-associated chains were shown to be specific for CMV antigens.

The sequenced material came from PBMCs. This sequence was found in a female donor in good health and CMV-seronegative. This chain uses TRBV5-1 with TRBJ2-1, with D possibly being TRBD2 (6 bases). CDR3 amino acids: CASSPGGALGTYNEQFF. The CDR3 coding sequence is TGCGCCAGCAGCCCCGGGGGAGCGCTCGGGACCTACAATGAGCAGTTCTTC.